The subject of this entry is one TCR beta chain. No antigen is known for it. Genes here carry mouse names. The read ends 1 residue before the CDR3 terminus; that terminus is restored from the germline J gene. This record comes from a study of tissue T cells after allogeneic stem cell transplantation. Time point noted: mouse harvest day 7 after allogeneic transplant. Mouse grafts combined 10^7 T-cell-depleted bone marrow cells with 10^6 splenic CD5+ T cells. Profiled with immunoSEQ multiplex PCR; TCRdb holds only in-frame clones, not every one. Of thousands of clones listed, approximately 50% are singletons. Study-wide points: Motif-based clustering found tissue-specific repertoire signatures shared across patients, though few clones were shared.

The ends were cut back, 1 base at V and 1 base at J, with 3 bases in the middle. Germline values: CDR1 SNHLY, CDR2 FYNGKV (reference sequence). There are 13 residues in the CDR3. The chain joins TRBV3 to TRBJ2-4; the D is unclear. This sequence was found in a female BALB/c mouse given C57BL/6 T cells with graft-versus-host disease after an allogeneic hematopoietic cell transplant. The source material was gut tissue. The CDR3 protein is CASSLGGQNTLYF. The DNA read from the CDR3 is TGTGCCAGCAGCTTAGGGGGTCAAAACACCTTGTAC.